The text below deals with one TCR beta chain. These data originate in a study of blood T cell repertoires in COVID-19. Looking at the study overall: The study drew acute and convalescent COVID-19 samples from the United States, Italy and Spain. T cells, B-cell-depleted T cells, or PBMCs provided the cDNA or gDNA that served as material.

Per the original data handling: Counts of nucleated cells, estimated from reference gene primer amplification, were obtained. The assay was immunoSEQ multiplex PCR, and TCRdb's table has in-frame clones only and misses some. V and J calls and clone size are copied from that table; D and trimming were computed from the DNA. In the table there are some 100,000 clones, less than 95% of which are singletons. The CDR3 has 17 amino acids. Per the germline V gene, CDR1 is SGDLS and CDR2 is YYNGEE. V lost 0 bases to trimming and J lost 5 bases; unmatched junction nucleotides: 3. The material sequenced was peripheral blood. This sequence originates from a man between 50 and 59 years old with acute or convalescent COVID-19. The rearrangement links TRBV9 to TRBJ2-2; 14 bases agree with TRBD2. Here the CDR3 DNA reads TGTGCCAGCAGCGTAGCCGGACTAGCGGGAGGTACCGGGGAGCTGTTTTTT. This encodes CASSVAGLAGGTGELFF.